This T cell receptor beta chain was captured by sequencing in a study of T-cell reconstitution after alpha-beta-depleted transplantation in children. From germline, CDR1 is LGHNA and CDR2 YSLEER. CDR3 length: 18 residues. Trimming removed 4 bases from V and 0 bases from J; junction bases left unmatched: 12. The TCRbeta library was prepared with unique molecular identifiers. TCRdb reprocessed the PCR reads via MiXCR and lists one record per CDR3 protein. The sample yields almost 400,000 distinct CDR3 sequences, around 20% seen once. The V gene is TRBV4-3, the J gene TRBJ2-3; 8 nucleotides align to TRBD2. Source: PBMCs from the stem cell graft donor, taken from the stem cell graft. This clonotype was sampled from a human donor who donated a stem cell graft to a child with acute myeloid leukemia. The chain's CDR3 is CASSPLYPGGGSTDTQYF. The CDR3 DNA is TGCGCCAGCAGCCCGCTTTATCCGGGAGGGGGTAGCACAGATACGCAGTATTTT.